This entry lists 32 T cell receptor beta chains sequenced from one sample in a study of blood T cell repertoires in COVID-19. Clones were read by immunoSEQ multiplex PCR, and TCRdb kept only the in-frame ones, dropping some. Here the sample spans around 300,000 clones, around 83% being singletons. The sample taken for sequencing was peripheral blood. Receptors were obtained from a man aged 30 to 39 with active or convalescent COVID-19.

The rearrangement joins TRBV18 to TRBJ2-5, with D tentatively TRBD1 (6 bases). The V gene's germline CDR1 is KGHSH and CDR2 LQKENI. Trimming cost V 2 bases and J 0 bases, with 13 bases left between them. CDR3 length: 16 residues. CDR3 in amino acids: CASSPRPDRNQETQYF. CDR3 in DNA: TGTGCCAGCTCACCAAGACCGGACAGAAACCAAGAGACCCAGTACTTC.

The V and J genes are TRBV18 and TRBJ1-2; TRBD1 matches at 7 bases. CDR3 length: 14 amino acids. V lost 4 bases, J lost 2 bases, and 4 bases stayed unmatched. The germline CDR1 and CDR2 sequences are KGHSH and LQKENI. The CDR3 DNA sequence: TGTGCCAGCTCACTTGGGACAGACAACTATGGCTACACCTTC. Its protein is CASSLGTDNYGYTF.

The chain combines TRBV2 with TRBJ1-1; D is uncertain. The V end lost 2 bases, the J end lost 6 bases, and 13 bases lay between the germline ends. The CDR3 totals 14 residues. Germline CDR1 and CDR2: SNHLY and FYNNEI. CDR3 DNA sequence: TGTGCCAGCAGTGAATACCTTCTGAGGGCTGAAGCTTTCTTT. Translated: CASSEYLLRAEAFF.

The chain combines TRBV7-9 with TRBJ2-7, with D possibly being TRBD1 (5 bases). The CDR3 has 11 residues. The V end lost 4 bases, the J end lost 9 bases, and 10 bases lay between the germline ends. Germline assignment: CDR1 SEHNR and CDR2 FQNEAQ (reference sequence). CDR3 sequence (DNA): TGTGCCAGCAGCTACGACAGCAGGCAGTACTTC. It yields the protein CASSYDSRQYF.

This chain uses TRBV27 with TRBJ2-3; D perhaps matches TRBD2 (7 bases). CDR3 size: 15 residues. CDR1 and CDR2 (germline): MNHEY, SMNVEV (reference sequence). Trimming left V 6 bases short and J 2 bases short, with 15 bases between. In nucleotides, the CDR3 is TGTGCCAGCAGAAGGACAGCGGGGTACACAGATACGCAGTATTTT. This encodes CASRRTAGYTDTQYF.

V is TRBV19 and J is TRBJ1-1, with D unresolved. The CDR3 sequence is 13 residues long. The V gene lost 3 bases and the J gene lost 0 bases, with 5 bases spanning the gap. Germline V gene lookup returns CDR1 LNHDA and CDR2 SQIVND (reference sequence). The CDR3 DNA reads as TGTGCCAGTAGTATGAGGGTGAACACTGAAGCTTTCTTT. It encodes CASSMRVNTEAFF.

The V gene is TRBV6-5, the J gene TRBJ1-2, with TRBD1 identical over 7 bases. Trimming cost V 4 bases and J 4 bases; bases outside gene matches: 3. This CDR3 has 13 residues. CDR1 is MNHEY, CDR2 SVGAGI, per germline. This CDR3 reads CASSSGGGYGYTF. As DNA, the CDR3 is TGTGCCAGCAGTTCAGGGGGAGGCTATGGCTACACCTTC.

The gene calls are TRBV5-5 and TRBJ1-2; 10 nucleotides align to TRBD1. CDR1 and CDR2 from the germline V gene are SGHKS and YYEKEE (reference sequence). The CDR3 spans 15 residues. Losses at the gene ends were 4 bases for V and 5 bases for J; bases not matched to a gene: 8. In DNA, the CDR3 is TGTGCCAGCAGCCTAATCAGGACAGGGGGTTATGGCTACACCTTC. Encoded protein: CASSLIRTGGYGYTF.

The chain recombines TRBV30 with TRBJ1-6, with D uncertain. Germline CDR1 and CDR2: GTSNPN and SVGIG (reference sequence). The CDR3 has 15 amino acids. The V gene lost 0 bases and the J gene lost 9 bases, with 15 bases spanning the gap. The CDR3 reads CAWSVPPRSGSPLHF. The CDR3, as DNA: TGTGCCTGGAGTGTACCCCCTCGGTCGGGTTCACCCCTCCACTTT.

The chain links TRBV28 to TRBJ2-1; D may be TRBD2 (5 bases). Trimming pared 7 bases from V and 8 bases from J, leaving 21 bases between. CDR1 is MDHEN and CDR2 is SYDVKM in the germline V gene. The CDR3 length is 15 residues. In nucleotides, the CDR3 is TGTGCCAGCACCAAGAGAGGGCCCGCCCCTGATGAGCAGTTCTTC. This translates into CASTKRGPAPDEQFF.

The chain joins TRBV5-1 to TRBJ1-2; 7 nucleotides line up with TRBD1. CDR3 length: 14 residues. Germline-derived CDR1 and CDR2 are SGHRS and YFSETQ. V lost 4 bases to trimming and J lost 5 bases; unmatched junction nucleotides: 8. For the CDR3, the DNA is TGCGCCAGCAGCCGGGAGGGGACAGTGTATGGCTACACCTTC. It yields the protein CASSREGTVYGYTF.

The CDR3 nucleotides read TGTGCCAGCTCACCAAGGGCGGCAGGGGGTCGAACTGAAGCTTTCTTT. Encoded protein: CASSPRAAGGRTEAFF. This sequence joins TRBV18 and TRBJ1-1; 7 nucleotides match TRBD1. The V and J ends lost 2 bases and 5 bases, in that order; junction bases with no gene match: 11. The germline gives CDR1 KGHSH, CDR2 LQKENI. The CDR3 contains 16 residues.

This sequence joins TRBV10-1 and TRBJ2-6; 10 nucleotides agree with TRBD2. CDR3 length: 18 residues. V lost 8 bases and J lost 0; bases outside the gene matches: 10. From germline, CDR1 is WNHNN and CDR2 SYGVQD (reference sequence). DNA of the CDR3: TGCGCCAGCTCCCCCCCGGGACTAGCGATCTCTGGGGCCAACGTCCTGACTTTC. It is translated as CASSPPGLAISGANVLTF.

The J gene is TRBJ1-1, the V gene TRBV2, with unresolved D. The CDR3 is 15 residues long. V lost 7 bases and J lost 2, with 17 bases in between. Germline CDR1 SNHLY, CDR2 FYNNEI. The CDR3 loop reads CASMAGTWANTEAFF. CDR3 DNA sequence: TGTGCCAGCATGGCGGGAACATGGGCCAACACTGAAGCTTTCTTT.

This chain connects TRBV5-1 to TRBJ2-2; 7 bases are a match to TRBD2. Germline lookup yields CDR1 SGHRS and CDR2 YFSETQ. CDR3 length equals 14 residues. The V gene end was trimmed by 4 bases and the J gene end by 2 bases; junction bases not matched to a gene: 2. The chain's CDR3 is CASSRGRNTGELFF. Here the CDR3 DNA reads TGCGCCAGCAGCCGCGGGAGAAACACCGGGGAGCTGTTTTTT. The complete variable domain, with remaining parts taken from reference TRBV5-1 and TRBJ2-2, reads KAGVTQTPRYLIKTRGQQVTLSCSPISGHRSVSWYQQTPGQGLQFLFEYFSETQRNKGNFPGRFSGRQFSNSRSEMNVSTLELGDSALYLCASSRGRNTGELFFGEGSRLTVL.

V is TRBV30 and J is TRBJ1-6; D is unresolved. V lost 5 bases to trimming and J lost 7 bases, with 9 bases between them. The CDR3 totals 12 residues. Per the germline V gene, CDR1 is GTSNPN and CDR2 is SVGIG (reference sequence). The CDR3: CAWGWENSPLHF. CDR3 DNA: TGTGCCTGGGGATGGGAGAATTCACCCCTCCACTTT.

The V and J genes are TRBV7-2 and TRBJ1-5, with D perhaps TRBD1 (5 bases). V gave up 5 bases and J gave up 1 base, with 18 bases separating them. The germline gives CDR1 SGHTA, CDR2 FQGNSA. The CDR3 runs to 17 residues. This chain's CDR3 is CASSLQGGSSSNQPQHF. CDR3 bases: TGTGCCAGCAGCCTTCAGGGAGGGTCCTCGAGCAATCAGCCCCAGCATTTT.

V gene TRBV10-2 combines with J gene TRBJ1-1, with D perhaps TRBD1 (5 bases). The CDR3 loop spans 13 amino acids. Germline values: CDR1 WSHSY, CDR2 SAAADI. V lost 9 bases and J lost 7, with 18 bases in between. The CDR3 protein is CARSTLQVNEAFF. CDR3 coding DNA: TGCGCCAGATCCACATTACAGGTGAATGAAGCTTTCTTT.

This chain connects TRBV2 to TRBJ2-7, with TRBD2 matching over 9 bases. Germline lookup yields CDR1 SNHLY and CDR2 FYNNEI. V shed 4 bases and J 2 bases; nucleotides not matched to a gene: 3. The length of the CDR3 is 14 residues. The CDR3 here is CASSVRGGAYEQYF. CDR3 DNA: TGTGCCAGCAGTGTGCGCGGGGGGGCCTACGAGCAGTACTTC.

The CDR3: CASSSGGGVNEQFF. The CDR3 bases are TGTGCCAGCAGCTCGGGGGGCGGTGTTAATGAGCAGTTCTTC. V and J are TRBV7-3 and TRBJ2-1, with D perhaps matching TRBD2 (7 bases). The V gene lost 4 bases and the J gene lost 7 bases, with 14 bases spanning the gap. Germline-derived CDR1 and CDR2 are SGHTA and FQGTGA. The CDR3 has 14 residues. The full variable domain, completed using reference TRBV7-3 and TRBJ2-1, is GAGVSQTPSNKVTEKGKYVELRCDPISGHTALYWYRQSLGQGPEFLIYFQGTGAADDSGLPNDRFFAVRPEGSVSTLKIQRTERGDSAVYLCASSSGGGVNEQFFGPGTRLTVL.

This clone was observed once. The CDR3 is CASSETSGGGTDTQYF. DNA of the CDR3: TGTGCCAGCAGCGAAACTAGCGGGGGAGGCACAGATACGCAGTATTTT. This chain joins TRBV11-1 and TRBJ2-3, with 11 bases aligning to TRBD2. V was pared by 5 bases and J by 1 base, with 5 bases of the junction left unmatched. The CDR3 length is 16 residues. CDR1 and CDR2 from the germline V gene are SGHAT and FQDESV (reference sequence).

The chain has TRBV7-8 and TRBJ1-2, with 10 bases aligning to TRBD1. V shed 5 bases, J shed 8 bases, and the junction held 8 bases outside the gene matches. CDR3 length equals 14 residues. Germline assignment: CDR1 SGHVS and CDR2 FQNEAQ. CDR3 region: CASSLGGQGPGYTF. CDR3 DNA sequence: TGTGCCAGCAGCCTTGGGGGACAGGGGCCCGGCTACACCTTC.

The chain links TRBV7-2 to TRBJ2-1; 9 bases fit TRBD1. This CDR3 region has 15 residues. V lost 5 bases to trimming and J lost 12 bases; unmatched junction nucleotides: 14. Per germline, CDR1 SGHTA and CDR2 FQGNSA. The DNA for the CDR3 is TGTGCCAGCAGCCTGGGCGGGACAGGGAGGAGTGGGCAGTTCTTC. Protein sequence: CASSLGGTGRSGQFF.

The chain recombines TRBV5-5 with TRBJ2-3, with 10 positions matching TRBD2. Per germline, CDR1 SGHKS and CDR2 YYEKEE (reference sequence). This CDR3 has 15 amino acids. J was trimmed by 7 bases and V by 3 bases; bases with no gene match: 8. In DNA form, the CDR3 reads TGTGCCAGCAGCTCCACCAGCGGGAGGGGTAATACGCAGTATTTT. It translates to CASSSTSGRGNTQYF.

The chain uses TRBV3-1 (or the pseudogene TRBV3-2) and TRBJ2-3; 13 bases are a match to TRBD2. Losses at the gene ends were 0 bases for V and 0 bases for J; bases not matched to a gene: 3. Germline CDR1 and CDR2: LGHDT and YNNKEL (reference sequence). The CDR3 contains 18 residues. This CDR3 is CASSQDGTSGESTDTQYF. CDR3 bases: TGTGCCAGCAGCCAAGATGGGACTAGCGGGGAGAGCACAGATACGCAGTATTTT.

The chain is built from TRBV5-1 and TRBJ1-1, with 9 bases fitting TRBD1. The V gene's germline CDR1 is SGHRS and CDR2 YFSETQ. V lost 1 base, J lost 1 base, and 8 bases stayed unmatched. This CDR3 has 17 residues. CDR3 nucleotides: TGCGCCAGCAGCTTGAAGACAGGGGGTGTCCCGAACACTGAAGCTTTCTTT. Amino acid sequence: CASSLKTGGVPNTEAFF.

CDR3 sequence: CAISESQGRYGYTF. DNA for the CDR3: TGTGCCATCAGTGAGTCCCAGGGGCGGTATGGCTACACCTTC. J is TRBJ1-2 and V is TRBV10-3, with a tentative D call TRBD1 (6 bases). Trimming removed 0 bases at V and 5 bases at J, with 10 bases between. The CDR3 runs 14 residues. Germline V lookup: CDR1 ENHRY, CDR2 SYGVKD.

This clone was observed once. The chain carries TRBV2 and TRBJ2-3, with 12 bases fitting TRBD2. Trimming cost V 2 bases and J 5 bases; bases outside gene matches: 5. Looked up from germline, CDR1 is SNHLY and CDR2 is FYNNEI. The CDR3 covers 16 residues. The CDR3 spells CASSETGLAGKDTQYF. As DNA, the CDR3 is TGTGCCAGCAGTGAAACCGGACTAGCGGGAAAAGATACGCAGTATTTT.

This clone was seen just once. The chain joins TRBV11-3 to TRBJ1-5; 7 bases map to TRBD1. The V segment lost 5 bases and the J segment 5 bases; nucleotides outside the gene matches: 12. CDR1 SGHNT and CDR2 YENEEA come from the germline V gene. The CDR3 loop spans 16 amino acids. The CDR3 nucleotides are TGTGCCAGCAGCCACCCGAGGGGGCGCTGGGATCAGCCCCAGCATTTT. Protein product: CASSHPRGRWDQPQHF.

This CDR3 reads CASSRSTGAGEQYF. The CDR3 DNA follows: TGTGCCAGTAGTAGGAGCACAGGGGCTGGCGAGCAGTACTTC. This sequence joins TRBV19 and TRBJ2-7; 7 bases are a match to TRBD1. This CDR3 comprises 14 residues. Germline V gene data show CDR1 as LNHDA and CDR2 as SQIVND (reference sequence). V lost 4 bases to trimming and J lost 6 bases; unmatched junction nucleotides: 9.

A few counts support this clone. This sequence joins TRBV27 and TRBJ2-7; the match to TRBD1 covers 9 bases. CDR3 size: 18 residues. From germline, CDR1 is MNHEY and CDR2 SMNVEV (reference sequence). Losses at the gene ends were 0 bases for V and 1 base for J; bases not matched to a gene: 10. The CDR3: CASSLSARWTGVSYEQYF. Written as DNA, the CDR3 is TGTGCCAGCAGTTTATCCGCCCGTTGGACAGGGGTTTCCTACGAGCAGTACTTC.

V gene TRBV10-3 combines with J gene TRBJ1-2; 9 positions agree with TRBD1. J was trimmed by 4 bases and V by 5 bases; bases with no gene match: 8. CDR1 and CDR2 from the germline V gene are ENHRY and SYGVKD. CDR3 size: 15 residues. The CDR3 DNA is TGTGCCATCAGTTTTGGACAGGGGAGGGCCTATGGCTACACCTTC. Its translation is CAISFGQGRAYGYTF.